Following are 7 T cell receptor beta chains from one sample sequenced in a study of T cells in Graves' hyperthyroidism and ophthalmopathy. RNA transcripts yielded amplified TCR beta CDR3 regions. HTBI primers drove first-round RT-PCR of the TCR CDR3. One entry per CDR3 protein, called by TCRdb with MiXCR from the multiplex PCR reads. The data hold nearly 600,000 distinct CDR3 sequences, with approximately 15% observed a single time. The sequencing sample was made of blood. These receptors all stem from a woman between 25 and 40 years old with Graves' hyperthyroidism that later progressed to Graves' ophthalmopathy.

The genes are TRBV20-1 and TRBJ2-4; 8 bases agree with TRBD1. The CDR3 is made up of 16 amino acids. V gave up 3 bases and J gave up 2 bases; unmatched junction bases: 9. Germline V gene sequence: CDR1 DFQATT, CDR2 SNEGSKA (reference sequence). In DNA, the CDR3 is TGCAGTGCTAGTCCGGACAGGGCGGTATCCAAAAACATTCAGTACTTC. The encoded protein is CSASPDRAVSKNIQYF.

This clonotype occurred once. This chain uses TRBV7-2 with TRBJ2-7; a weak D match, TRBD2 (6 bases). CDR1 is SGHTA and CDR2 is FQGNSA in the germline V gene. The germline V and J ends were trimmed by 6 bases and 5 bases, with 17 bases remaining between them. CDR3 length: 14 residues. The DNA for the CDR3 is TGTGCCAGCAGTCCTTCCGGAGGGCCGGACGAGCAGTACTTC. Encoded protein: CASSPSGGPDEQYF.

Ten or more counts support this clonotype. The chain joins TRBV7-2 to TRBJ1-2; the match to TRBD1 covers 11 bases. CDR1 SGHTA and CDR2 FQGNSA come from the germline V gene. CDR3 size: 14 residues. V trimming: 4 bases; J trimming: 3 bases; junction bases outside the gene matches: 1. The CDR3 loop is CASSWTGGDYGYTF. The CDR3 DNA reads TGTGCCAGCAGCTGGACAGGGGGCGACTATGGCTACACCTTC.

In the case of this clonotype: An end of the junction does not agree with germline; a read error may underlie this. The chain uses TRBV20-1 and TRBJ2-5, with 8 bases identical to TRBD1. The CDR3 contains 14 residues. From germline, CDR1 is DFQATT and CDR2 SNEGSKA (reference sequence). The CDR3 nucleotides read TGCAGTGCTACTACCTCAGGGGGCGAAGAGGCCCAGTACTTC. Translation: CSATTSGGEEAQYF.

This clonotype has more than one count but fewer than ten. CDR3 loop: CSPRGPGEVYNSPLHF. The CDR3 DNA reads as TGCAGCCCAAGGGGGCCAGGGGAGGTTTATAATTCACCCCTCCACTTT. V is TRBV29-1 and J is TRBJ1-6; the match to TRBD1 covers 7 bases. The V and J ends lost 8 bases and 4 bases, in that order; junction bases with no gene match: 14. The CDR3 extends over 16 amino acids. Germline V CDR1 and CDR2: SQVTM, ANQGSEA.

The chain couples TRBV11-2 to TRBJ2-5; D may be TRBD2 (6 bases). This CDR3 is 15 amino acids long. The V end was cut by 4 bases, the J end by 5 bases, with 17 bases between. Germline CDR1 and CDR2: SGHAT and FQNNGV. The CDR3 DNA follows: TGTGCCAGCAGCTCCCGTCGCGGGGCCCGGGAGACCCAGTACTTC. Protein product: CASSSRRGARETQYF.

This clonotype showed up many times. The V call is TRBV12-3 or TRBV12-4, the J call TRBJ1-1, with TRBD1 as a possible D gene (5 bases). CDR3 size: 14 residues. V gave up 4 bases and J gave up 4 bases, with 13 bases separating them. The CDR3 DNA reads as TGTGCCAGCAGTTCCCGATTTAGGGGCACTGAAGCTTTCTTT. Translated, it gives CASSSRFRGTEAFF.